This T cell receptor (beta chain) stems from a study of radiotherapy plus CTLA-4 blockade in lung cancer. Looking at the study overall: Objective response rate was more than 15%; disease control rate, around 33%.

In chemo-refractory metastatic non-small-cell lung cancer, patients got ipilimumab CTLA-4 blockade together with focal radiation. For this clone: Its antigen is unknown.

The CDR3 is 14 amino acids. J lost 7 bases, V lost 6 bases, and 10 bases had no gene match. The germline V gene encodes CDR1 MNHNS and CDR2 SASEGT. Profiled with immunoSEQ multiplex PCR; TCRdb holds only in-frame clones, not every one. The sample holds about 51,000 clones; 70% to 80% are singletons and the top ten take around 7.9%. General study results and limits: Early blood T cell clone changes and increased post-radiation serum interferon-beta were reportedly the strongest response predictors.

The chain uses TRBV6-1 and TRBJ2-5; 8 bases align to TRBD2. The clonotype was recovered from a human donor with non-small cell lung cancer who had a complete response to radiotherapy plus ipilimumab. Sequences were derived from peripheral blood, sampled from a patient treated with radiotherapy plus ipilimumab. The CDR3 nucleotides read TGTGCCAGCAGGGCCCCGGGGGGGGGAGTGACCCAGTACTTC. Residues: CASRAPGGGVTQYF.